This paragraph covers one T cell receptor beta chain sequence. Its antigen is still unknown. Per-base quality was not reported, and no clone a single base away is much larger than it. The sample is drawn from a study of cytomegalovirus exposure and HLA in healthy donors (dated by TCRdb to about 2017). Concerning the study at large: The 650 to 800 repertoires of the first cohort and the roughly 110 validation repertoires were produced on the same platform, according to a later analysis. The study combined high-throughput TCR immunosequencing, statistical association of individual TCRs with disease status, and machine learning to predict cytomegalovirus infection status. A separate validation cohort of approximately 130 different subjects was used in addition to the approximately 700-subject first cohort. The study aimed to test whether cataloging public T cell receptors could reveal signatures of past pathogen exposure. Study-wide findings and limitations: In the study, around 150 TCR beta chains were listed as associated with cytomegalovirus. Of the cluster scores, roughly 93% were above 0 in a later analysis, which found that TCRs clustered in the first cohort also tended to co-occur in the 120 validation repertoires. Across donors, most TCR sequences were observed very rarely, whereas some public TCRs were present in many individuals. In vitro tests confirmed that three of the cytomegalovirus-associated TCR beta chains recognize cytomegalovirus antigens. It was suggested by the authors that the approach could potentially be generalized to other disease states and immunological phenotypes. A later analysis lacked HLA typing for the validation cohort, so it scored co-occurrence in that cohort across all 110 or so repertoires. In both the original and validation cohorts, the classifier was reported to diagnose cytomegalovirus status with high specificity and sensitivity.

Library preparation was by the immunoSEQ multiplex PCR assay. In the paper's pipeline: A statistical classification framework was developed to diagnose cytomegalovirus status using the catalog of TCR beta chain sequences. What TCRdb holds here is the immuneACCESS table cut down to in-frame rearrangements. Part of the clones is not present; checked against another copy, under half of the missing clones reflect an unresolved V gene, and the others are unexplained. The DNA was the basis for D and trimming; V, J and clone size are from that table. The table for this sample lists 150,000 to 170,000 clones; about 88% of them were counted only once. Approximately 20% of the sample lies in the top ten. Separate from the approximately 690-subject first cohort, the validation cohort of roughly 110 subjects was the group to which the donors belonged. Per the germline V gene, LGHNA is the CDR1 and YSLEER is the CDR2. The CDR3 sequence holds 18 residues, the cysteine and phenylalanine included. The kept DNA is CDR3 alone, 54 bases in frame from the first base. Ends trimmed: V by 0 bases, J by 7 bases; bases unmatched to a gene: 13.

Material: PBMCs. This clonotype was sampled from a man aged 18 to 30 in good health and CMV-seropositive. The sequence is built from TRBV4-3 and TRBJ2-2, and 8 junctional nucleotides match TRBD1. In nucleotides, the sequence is TGCGCCAGCAGCCAAGATAGGGCAGGGGGCCCTAGAGGCGGGGAGCTGTTTTTT. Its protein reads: CASSQDRAGGPRGGELFF.